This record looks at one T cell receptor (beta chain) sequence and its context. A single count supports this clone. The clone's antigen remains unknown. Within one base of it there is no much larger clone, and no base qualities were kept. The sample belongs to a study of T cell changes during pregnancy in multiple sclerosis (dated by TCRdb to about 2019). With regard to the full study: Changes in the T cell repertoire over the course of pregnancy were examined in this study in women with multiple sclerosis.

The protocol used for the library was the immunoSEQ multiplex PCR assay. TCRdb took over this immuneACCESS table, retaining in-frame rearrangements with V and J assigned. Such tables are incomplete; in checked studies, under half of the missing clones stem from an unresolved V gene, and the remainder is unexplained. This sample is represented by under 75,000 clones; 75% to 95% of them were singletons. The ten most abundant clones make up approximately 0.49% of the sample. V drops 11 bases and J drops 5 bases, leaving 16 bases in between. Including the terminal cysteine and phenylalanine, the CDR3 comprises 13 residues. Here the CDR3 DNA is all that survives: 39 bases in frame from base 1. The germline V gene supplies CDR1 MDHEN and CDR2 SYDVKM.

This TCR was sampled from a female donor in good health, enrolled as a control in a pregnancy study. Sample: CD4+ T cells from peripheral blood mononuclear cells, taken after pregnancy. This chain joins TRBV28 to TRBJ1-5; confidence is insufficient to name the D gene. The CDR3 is CAGSRGVDQPQHF. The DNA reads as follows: TGTGCCGGGTCGCGCGGGGTGGATCAGCCCCAGCATTTT.